The 30 T cell receptor beta chains below were found in one sample sequenced in a study of blood T cell repertoires in COVID-19. This table comes from immunoSEQ multiplex PCR, and its TCRdb copy is limited to in-frame clones, with some not included. This table holds 150,000 to 200,000 clones, 80% to 95% found once. The sequencing input was peripheral blood. The receptors here all came from a man younger than 40 with COVID-19, enrolled during active disease.

J is TRBJ1-1 and V is TRBV27; TRBD1 aligns across 10 bases. V shed 0 bases, J shed 4 bases, and the junction held 2 bases outside the gene matches. Germline V gene data show CDR1 as MNHEY and CDR2 as SMNVEV (reference sequence). The CDR3 extends over 15 amino acids. The CDR3 nucleotides read TGTGCCAGCAGTTTATCAGGGACAGGGGCCACTGAAGCTTTCTTT. As protein: CASSLSGTGATEAFF.

The V gene is TRBV18, the J gene TRBJ1-4; D gene uncertain. CDR3 length: 12 residues. V lost 4 bases and J lost 11, with 11 bases in between. Germline V gene sequence: CDR1 KGHSH, CDR2 LQKENI. CDR3 in amino acids: CASSRSGEKLFF. CDR3 bases: TGTGCCAGCTCACGATCAGGCGAGAAACTGTTTTTT.

The chain links TRBV5-1 to TRBJ2-7; tentatively, D is TRBD2 (5 bases). CDR1 is SGHRS and CDR2 is YFSETQ in the germline V gene. The CDR3 has 13 amino acids. The germline V and J ends were trimmed by 0 bases and 3 bases, with 7 bases remaining between them. The CDR3 spells CASSLAEGYEQYF. Written as DNA, the CDR3 is TGCGCCAGCAGCTTGGCCGAGGGCTACGAGCAGTACTTC.

The gene calls are TRBV27 and TRBJ2-1; weak D call: TRBD2 (5 bases). The V gene's germline CDR1 is MNHEY and CDR2 SMNVEV (reference sequence). CDR3 length: 16 amino acids. V was pared by 5 bases and J by 4 bases, with 18 bases between. The CDR3, as DNA: TGTGCCAGCAGTCCTCCCTTCCAGCGGCCTTACAATGAGCAGTTCTTC. It translates to CASSPPFQRPYNEQFF.

The chain is built from TRBV3-1 (or the pseudogene TRBV3-2) and TRBJ2-5; 8 bases are a match to TRBD1. The CDR3 is made up of 16 amino acids. V shed 1 base, J shed 4 bases, and the junction held 8 bases outside the gene matches. Germline CDR1 LGHDT, CDR2 YNNKEL (reference sequence). The CDR3 region has the DNA TGTGCCAGCAGCCAAGGTTGGGCAACAGGGGGAGAGACCCAGTACTTC. Translated, it gives CASSQGWATGGETQYF.

This sequence joins TRBV5-1 and TRBJ1-2, with D maybe TRBD1 (5 bases). The CDR3 extends over 14 amino acids. From germline, CDR1 is SGHRS and CDR2 YFSETQ. With 4 bases removed from V and 0 bases from J, the gap between germline ends came to 10 bases. In DNA form, the CDR3 reads TGCGCCAGCAGCGTGACAGCATCTAACTATGGCTACACCTTC. It specifies CASSVTASNYGYTF.

The chain is built from TRBV19 and TRBJ1-1, with 7 nucleotides matching TRBD1. Per the germline V gene, CDR1 is LNHDA and CDR2 is SQIVND (reference sequence). The CDR3 is made up of 14 amino acids. J was trimmed by 6 bases and V by 4 bases; bases with no gene match: 8. This CDR3 reads CASSTLGGLSEAFF. CDR3 nucleotide sequence: TGTGCCAGTAGTACCCTAGGGGGCCTCTCTGAAGCTTTCTTT.

This clone was seen only once. The rearrangement links TRBV9 to TRBJ2-1, with 10 bases aligning to TRBD2. The CDR3 runs 14 residues. Germline V gene data show CDR1 as SGDLS and CDR2 as YYNGEE. Germline trimming cut 1 base from V and 7 bases from J; bases unmatched to any gene: 2. The DNA of the CDR3 is TGTGCCAGCAGCGTACTAGCGGGAGCAAATGAGCAGTTCTTC. Translation gives CASSVLAGANEQFF.

The count of this clone is one. The rearrangement uses TRBV7-6 and TRBJ2-6; TRBD1 matches 7 bases. The CDR3 totals 16 residues. Germline lookup yields CDR1 SGHVS and CDR2 FNYEAQ. V lost 5 bases to trimming and J lost 4 bases; unmatched junction nucleotides: 8. CDR3 sequence reads: CASSPRTGEGANVLTF. The CDR3 DNA sequence: TGTGCCAGCAGCCCCCGGACAGGCGAGGGGGCCAACGTCCTGACTTTC.

The chain uses TRBV19 and TRBJ1-6; weak D call: TRBD1 (6 bases). Germline CDR1 LNHDA, CDR2 SQIVND (reference sequence). The germline V and J ends were trimmed by 11 bases and 10 bases, with 15 bases remaining between them. CDR3 size: 12 residues. The CDR3 nucleotides read TGTGCCGCATCTACAGGGAAATCACCCCTCCACTTT. Translated, it gives CAASTGKSPLHF.

The chain is built from TRBV6-1 and TRBJ2-7, with D tentatively TRBD1 (6 bases). The CDR3 has 15 amino acids. Germline V gives CDR1 MNHNS, CDR2 SASEGT. V lost 0 bases to trimming and J lost 3 bases, with 12 bases between them. CDR3 sequence: CASSEAPGEYYEQYF. The CDR3 DNA follows: TGTGCCAGCAGTGAAGCACCAGGGGAGTACTACGAGCAGTACTTC.

This clone was detected once. This chain's CDR3 is CASSAGGTSPYNEQFF. CDR3 nucleotides: TGTGCCAGCAGCGCGGGGGGAACTAGTCCCTACAATGAGCAGTTCTTC. The rearrangement uses TRBV9 and TRBJ2-1; 7 positions agree with TRBD2. This CDR3 has 16 amino acids. J lost 2 bases, V lost 3 bases, and 8 bases had no gene match. Germline lookup yields CDR1 SGDLS and CDR2 YYNGEE.

This clone was seen a single time. The rearrangement uses TRBV18 and TRBJ1-3; D remains ambiguous. The ends were cut back, 3 bases at V and 2 bases at J, with 14 bases in the middle. Germline V CDR1 and CDR2: KGHSH, LQKENI. The CDR3 consists of 16 residues. CDR3 in DNA: TGTGCCAGCTCACCTCGTAGAGAATCTACTGGAAACACCATATATTTT. This sequence encodes CASSPRRESTGNTIYF.

The chain uses TRBV7-9 and TRBJ1-2; D may be TRBD1 (6 bases). Trimming shortened V by 6 bases and J by 8 bases, and 19 bases separated the two germline ends. This CDR3 comprises 14 residues. Germline-derived CDR1 and CDR2 are SEHNR and FQNEAQ (reference sequence). CDR3 bases: TGTGCCAGCAGTCAATACCGGGACATTGAAGGCTACACCTTC. Protein sequence: CASSQYRDIEGYTF. Using reference TRBV7-9 and TRBJ1-2 for the parts outside the CDR3, the full variable domain is DTGVSQNPRHKITKRGQNVTFRCDPISEHNRLYWYRQTLGQGPEFLTYFQNEAQLEKSRLLSDRFSAERPKGSFSTLEIQRTEQGDSAMYLCASSQYRDIEGYTFGSGTRLTVV.

This chain connects TRBV2 to TRBJ1-1, with 7 bases fitting TRBD1. Losses at the gene ends were 5 bases for V and 4 bases for J; bases not matched to a gene: 1. CDR1 and CDR2 (germline): SNHLY, FYNNEI. CDR3 length equals 12 residues. CDR3 in DNA: TGTGCCAGCAGTCAGGGGGGCACTGAAGCTTTCTTT. Translated: CASSQGGTEAFF.

This clone has a single count. The CDR3 region is CASSNDRVGPYGYTF. Written as DNA, the CDR3 is TGTGCCAGTAGTAACGACAGGGTAGGGCCCTATGGCTACACCTTC. The chain recombines TRBV19 with TRBJ1-2; 7 bases are a match to TRBD1. V gave up 4 bases and J gave up 4 bases; unmatched junction bases: 9. CDR3 length equals 15 residues. Looked up from germline, CDR1 is LNHDA and CDR2 is SQIVND (reference sequence).

This chain joins TRBV4-1 and TRBJ2-2, with TRBD2 as a possible D gene (5 bases). This CDR3 spans 14 amino acids. V was trimmed by 4 bases and J by 4 bases, leaving 10 bases between them. Per the germline V gene, CDR1 is MGHRA and CDR2 is YSYEKL. The CDR3 is CASSRRLTTGELFF. In DNA form, the CDR3 reads TGCGCCAGCAGCCGAAGACTAACCACCGGGGAGCTGTTTTTT.

V usage is TRBV3-1 (or the pseudogene TRBV3-2) and J usage is TRBJ1-4; possibly TRBD1 for D (5 bases). This CDR3 spans 16 amino acids. Germline V CDR1 and CDR2: LGHDT, YNNKEL (reference sequence). Trimming pared 4 bases from V and 0 bases from J, leaving 12 bases between. CDR3 amino acids: CASSPWEGSTNEKLFF. The CDR3 DNA sequence: TGTGCCAGCAGCCCCTGGGAGGGGTCAACTAATGAAAAACTGTTTTTT.

The table lists this clone with a count of one. The chain recombines TRBV7-2 with TRBJ1-4, with TRBD1 matching over 9 bases. Germline V gene lookup returns CDR1 SGHTA and CDR2 FQGNSA. This CDR3 region has 13 residues. V gave up 6 bases and J gave up 7 bases; unmatched junction bases: 3. In DNA form, the CDR3 reads TGTGCCAGCAGGGACAGGGGAAGTGAAAAACTGTTTTTT. Protein: CASRDRGSEKLFF.

The chain combines TRBV11-2 with TRBJ1-2; the D gene is possibly TRBD1 (5 bases). Germline CDR1 and CDR2: SGHAT and FQNNGV. The CDR3 has 13 residues. Trimming took 4 bases from V and 7 from J, leaving 13 bases between them. DNA for the CDR3: TGTGCCAGCAGCTCTCCCAGGGTTGGTGGCTACACCTTC. Its translation is CASSSPRVGGYTF.

This sequence joins TRBV3-1 (or the pseudogene TRBV3-2) and TRBJ2-7; TRBD1 aligns across 8 bases. Unmatched junction bases numbered 7, after V lost 2 bases and J lost 4 bases. The V gene's germline CDR1 is LGHDT and CDR2 YNNKEL (reference sequence). The CDR3 length is 15 residues. The CDR3 here is CASSQSEQGVYEQYF. CDR3 sequence (DNA): TGTGCCAGCAGCCAATCTGAACAGGGGGTTTACGAGCAGTACTTC.

The gene calls are TRBV28 and TRBJ2-7, with D tentatively TRBD2 (6 bases). Trimming cost V 6 bases and J 2 bases, with 20 bases left between them. The CDR3 runs 16 residues. Germline CDR1 reads MDHEN; CDR2 reads SYDVKM. CDR3 in amino acids: CASSRNAGSIAYEQYF. Here the CDR3 DNA reads TGTGCCAGCAGCCGAAACGCCGGGAGTATCGCCTACGAGCAGTACTTC.

V gene TRBV4-2 combines with J gene TRBJ2-1; 10 positions agree with TRBD2. This CDR3 is 17 amino acids long. Germline V gene lookup returns CDR1 LGHNA and CDR2 YNFKEQ. Trimming cost V 3 bases and J 3 bases; bases outside gene matches: 8. CDR3: CASSQEAGGPYYNEQFF. Written as DNA, the CDR3 is TGTGCCAGCAGCCAGGAAGCGGGGGGGCCCTACTACAATGAGCAGTTCTTC.

The rearrangement joins TRBV5-1 to TRBJ1-3, with D perhaps TRBD1 (5 bases). Trimming stripped 2 bases from V and 0 bases from J, with 15 bases between. CDR1 is SGHRS and CDR2 is YFSETQ in the germline V gene. CDR3 length equals 17 residues. The CDR3 is CASSFPGTAGSGNTIYF. The CDR3 coding sequence is TGCGCCAGCAGCTTTCCCGGGACTGCCGGCTCTGGAAACACCATATATTTT.

The sample holds one count of this clone. The chain uses TRBV19 and TRBJ1-1, with 8 bases aligning to TRBD1. The junction had 2 bases not matched to a gene; V was cut back by 10 bases and J by 4 bases. The CDR3 is 11 amino acids. Germline V lookup: CDR1 LNHDA, CDR2 SQIVND (reference sequence). The CDR3 DNA sequence: TGTGCCACCGACAGGGGCACTGAAGCTTTCTTT. It translates to CATDRGTEAFF.

The chain uses TRBV19 and TRBJ1-5; 8 positions agree with TRBD1. V lost 3 bases to trimming and J lost 9 bases; unmatched junction nucleotides: 7. This CDR3 has 14 amino acids. The germline CDR1 and CDR2 sequences are LNHDA and SQIVND (reference sequence). In DNA, the CDR3 is TGTGCCAGTAGTATTGGACAGGGCCAACGGCCCCAGCATTTT. Protein product: CASSIGQGQRPQHF.

The CDR3 coding sequence is TGTGCCAGCAGTTTCATCGACAGGGTCAATCAGCCCCAGCATTTT. This sequence encodes CASSFIDRVNQPQHF. The chain combines TRBV28 with TRBJ1-5; 7 bases line up with TRBD1. The V and J ends lost 3 bases and 3 bases, in that order; junction bases with no gene match: 5. Germline loops: CDR1 MDHEN, CDR2 SYDVKM. The CDR3 has 15 residues.

The CDR3 protein is CSVGLAAYNEQFF. CDR3 coding DNA: TGCAGCGTTGGGCTAGCGGCCTACAATGAGCAGTTCTTC. The chain has TRBV29-1 and TRBJ2-1, with TRBD2 matching over 7 bases. CDR1 and CDR2 from the germline V gene are SQVTM and ANQGSEA. The CDR3 covers 13 residues. The V segment lost 4 bases and the J segment 2 bases; nucleotides outside the gene matches: 2.

V and J are TRBV7-8 and TRBJ1-5; D gene ambiguous. This CDR3 is built from 15 residues. V was trimmed by 1 base and J by 4 bases, leaving 11 bases between them. Germline CDR1 SGHVS, CDR2 FQNEAQ. This CDR3 is CASSLENSPNQPQHF. The DNA of the CDR3 is TGTGCCAGCAGCTTAGAGAACAGCCCGAATCAGCCCCAGCATTTT.

The CDR3 bases are TGTGCCATCAGTGGCGGGGGGCCGAGGAATGAGCAGTTCTTC. Its translation is CAISGGGPRNEQFF. The chain employs TRBV10-3 and TRBJ2-1; 8 bases fit TRBD2. The trim removed 4 bases at V and 7 bases at J, leaving 6 bases unmatched. This CDR3 region has 14 residues. CDR1 and CDR2 (germline): ENHRY, SYGVKD.